This TCR beta chain was obtained from a study of tumor and adjacent non-tumor tissue in lung cancer. Study in general: Aged about 31 to 85 years, patients included roughly ten men and 5 women with stage I to III disease. Samples averaged about 3.8 million productive TCRbeta reads each.

No cell sorting was done before RNA was extracted from the tissue. This non-tumor lung sample came from over 3 cm beyond the tumor edge. Chemotherapy-naive patients with new lung cancer underwent thoracic surgery in China, August–late 2014. In its sample, this clonotype was seen a few times. Three rounds of nested PCR, following a modified ARM-PCR protocol, produced the TCRbeta library. In TCRdb, the multiplex PCR reads were re-called with MiXCR into one record per CDR3 protein. The table includes around 74,000 distinct CDR3 sequences, roughly 70% detected once. Germline CDR1 MDHEN, CDR2 SYDVKM. V shed 7 bases and J shed 1 base, with 11 bases lying between them. The CDR3 contains 14 residues.

The rearrangement joins TRBV28 to TRBJ2-1; perhaps TRBD1 as D (7 bases). Source material: distant non-tumor lung tissue. This sequence originates from a woman in her forties or fifties with non-small cell lung cancer. The CDR3 sequence: CASTTGRSYNEQFF. Here the CDR3 DNA reads TGTGCCAGCACGACAGGGAGGTCCTACAATGAGCAGTTCTTC.